This passage covers 32 T cell receptor beta chains from one sample sequenced in a study of shared clonotypes between healthy human individuals. Sequencing was performed with immunoSEQ multiplex PCR; in TCRdb, only in-frame clones are kept and a portion is missing. Here the sample spans millions of clones, approximately 94% being singletons. CD45RO-negative, CCR7-positively selected cells formed the naive CD8 fraction, excluding terminally differentiated effector memory CD45RA+ cells. The sequencing input was naive CD8+ T cells sorted from blood. The receptors originated from a young man in good health.

This chain uses TRBV7-2 with TRBJ1-6; 8 bases align to TRBD1. J was trimmed by 8 bases and V by 5 bases; bases with no gene match: 5. The CDR3 totals 14 residues. Per the germline V gene, CDR1 is SGHTA and CDR2 is FQGNSA. The CDR3 is CASSPDRGYSPLHF. The DNA of the CDR3 is TGTGCCAGCAGCCCCGACAGGGGATATTCACCCCTCCACTTT. The full variable domain, its missing parts supplied by reference TRBV7-2 and TRBJ1-6, is GAGVSQSPSNKVTEKGKDVELRCDPISGHTALYWYRQSLGQGLEFLIYFQGNSAPDKSGLPSDRFSAERTGGSVSTLTIQRTQQEDSAVYLCASSPDRGYSPLHFGNGTRLTVT.

V usage is TRBV9 and J usage is TRBJ2-1; D may be TRBD2 (6 bases). V was clipped by 3 bases and J by 7 bases, with 11 bases between them. Germline CDR1 reads SGDLS; CDR2 reads YYNGEE. The CDR3 spans 13 residues. The DNA of the CDR3 is TGTGCCAGCAGCGGACTAGAAGATAATGAGCAGTTCTTC. It is translated as CASSGLEDNEQFF. Drawing the rest from reference TRBV9 and TRBJ2-1, the complete variable domain is DSGVTQTPKHLITATGQRVTLRCSPRSGDLSVYWYQQSLDQGLQFLIQYYNGEERAKGNILERFSAQQFPDLHSELNLSSLELGDSALYFCASSGLEDNEQFFGPGTRLTVL.

For this clone: Different DNA sequences within this sample yield the same CDR3. The rearrangement joins TRBV15 to TRBJ1-2, with D hard to call. The CDR3 loop spans 11 amino acids. Looked up from germline, CDR1 is LNHNV and CDR2 is YYDKDF (reference sequence). Trimming cost V 0 bases and J 7 bases, with 3 bases left between them. CDR3 amino acids: CATSRDGGYTF. The DNA for the CDR3 is TGTGCCACCAGCAGAGATGGTGGCTACACCTTC.

Note on this clone: The sample holds other DNA sequences that translate to the same CDR3. V gene TRBV7-9 combines with J gene TRBJ1-3; no clear D gene. Germline V gene sequence: CDR1 SEHNR, CDR2 FQNEAQ (reference sequence). The germline V and J ends were trimmed by 5 bases and 4 bases, with 6 bases remaining between them. The CDR3 has 12 amino acids. The CDR3 region is CASSSQGNTIYF. The CDR3 DNA sequence: TGTGCCAGCAGCAGTCAGGGAAACACCATATATTTT.

The chain uses TRBV5-1 and TRBJ2-5; a possible D gene is TRBD1 (6 bases). Per the germline V gene, CDR1 is SGHRS and CDR2 is YFSETQ. V was shortened by 4 bases and J by 2 bases, with 12 bases between the two germline ends. There are 14 residues in the CDR3. This chain's CDR3 is CASSRRTVQETQYF. The CDR3 DNA sequence: TGCGCCAGCAGCCGAAGGACAGTACAAGAGACCCAGTACTTC. Drawing the rest from reference TRBV5-1 and TRBJ2-5, the complete variable domain is KAGVTQTPRYLIKTRGQQVTLSCSPISGHRSVSWYQQTPGQGLQFLFEYFSETQRNKGNFPGRFSGRQFSNSRSEMNVSTLELGDSALYLCASSRRTVQETQYFGPGTRLLVL.

This chain uses TRBV11-2 with TRBJ2-5; D not certain. The germline V gene has CDR1 SGHAT and CDR2 FQNNGV. V dropped 5 bases and J dropped 7 bases, with 11 bases sitting between them. The CDR3 loop spans 12 amino acids. The CDR3 DNA sequence: TGTGCCAGCAGCCCGGGTGCAGGGACCCAGTACTTC. This translates into CASSPGAGTQYF.

This clone was seen a single time. In nucleotides, the CDR3 is TGCAGCGTTGAAGAGTCCCCTCGGGGGGAGCAGTACTTC. It yields the protein CSVEESPRGEQYF. The rearrangement joins TRBV29-1 to TRBJ2-7; possibly TRBD2 for D (6 bases). CDR1 and CDR2 (germline): SQVTM, ANQGSEA. V lost 0 bases and J 7 bases, leaving 13 bases between the germline ends. This CDR3 spans 13 amino acids.

This clone came up once. The chain employs TRBV2 and TRBJ2-3, with 8 bases fitting TRBD2. The V gene end was trimmed by 1 base and the J gene end by 5 bases; junction bases not matched to a gene: 11. In germline, CDR1 is SNHLY, CDR2 FYNNEI. The CDR3 totals 17 residues. The CDR3 protein is CASSEVAGGIWEDTQYF. The CDR3 DNA reads TGTGCCAGCAGTGAAGTTGCGGGGGGTATTTGGGAAGATACGCAGTATTTT.

About this clone: Other DNA sequences in this specimen translate into the identical CDR3. This chain uses TRBV27 with TRBJ2-7, with D perhaps matching TRBD1 or TRBD2 (5 bases each). Germline lookup yields CDR1 MNHEY and CDR2 SMNVEV (reference sequence). The CDR3 contains 14 residues. V was cut by 2 bases and J by 4 bases, with 12 bases left in between. CDR3 nucleotide sequence: TGTGCCAGCAGTTTAAGGGACGGCTCGTACGAGCAGTACTTC. It is translated as CASSLRDGSYEQYF.

About this clone itself: Other nucleotide sequences in the sample specify the same CDR3. The chain couples TRBV27 to TRBJ1-5; maybe TRBD1 (6 bases). The CDR3 length is 14 residues. The V gene lost 5 bases and the J gene lost 3 bases, with 11 bases spanning the gap. CDR1 is MNHEY, CDR2 SMNVEV, per germline (reference sequence). CDR3 DNA: TGTGCCAGCAGTCCGACAGGTGCCAATCAGCCCCAGCATTTT. Translated: CASSPTGANQPQHF.

The CDR3 DNA reads TGTGCCAGCAGACCCCCTAGCGGGGAACTATCTAGCACAGATACGCAGTATTTT. Translation gives CASRPPSGELSSTDTQYF. The gene calls are TRBV28 and TRBJ2-3, with 9 bases lining up with TRBD2. V shed 6 bases and J 0 bases; nucleotides not matched to a gene: 13. This CDR3 region has 18 residues. Germline V gene sequence: CDR1 MDHEN, CDR2 SYDVKM. Drawing the rest from reference TRBV28 and TRBJ2-3, the complete variable domain is DVKVTQSSRYLVKRTGEKVFLECVQDMDHENMFWYRQDPGLGLRLIYFSYDVKMKEKGDIPEGYSVSREKKERFSLILESASTNQTSMYLCASRPPSGELSSTDTQYFGPGTRLTVL.

The V and J genes are TRBV5-6 and TRBJ1-2, with D possibly being TRBD1 (6 bases). The CDR3 totals 15 residues. V lost 4 bases, J lost 4 bases, and 17 bases lay in between. From germline, CDR1 is SGHDT and CDR2 YYEEEE. This chain's CDR3 is CASSHGTSLSYGYTF. CDR3 nucleotides: TGTGCCAGCAGCCACGGGACATCATTGTCCTATGGCTACACCTTC.

The rearrangement links TRBV27 to TRBJ2-7; D is unclear. V dropped 0 bases and J dropped 6 bases, with 18 bases sitting between them. The CDR3 has 16 amino acids. Germline CDR1 MNHEY, CDR2 SMNVEV (reference sequence). CDR3 sequence reads: CASSLSISLRVGEQYF. The CDR3 region has the DNA TGTGCCAGCAGTTTATCGATAAGTCTTAGAGTTGGCGAGCAGTACTTC.

The chain is built from TRBV10-2 and TRBJ2-5, with D tentatively TRBD2 (5 bases). This CDR3 is built from 15 residues. Between the trimmed V and J ends, which lost 0 bases and 5 bases, there was a span of 13 bases. Germline V lookup: CDR1 WSHSY, CDR2 SAAADI. Written as DNA, the CDR3 is TGCGCCAGCAGTGAGTCACTAGGAGCCGCCGAGACCCAGTACTTC. Translating it yields CASSESLGAAETQYF.

This clone appeared once. The chain recombines TRBV30 with TRBJ1-2, with D unresolved. V gave up 6 bases and J gave up 3 bases, with 14 bases separating them. The CDR3 sequence is 13 residues long. Germline CDR1 GTSNPN, CDR2 SVGIG (reference sequence). DNA for the CDR3: TGTGCCTGTAACCCCCGGACGGACTATGGCTACACCTTC. Translated: CACNPRTDYGYTF.

The gene calls are TRBV10-2 and TRBJ2-5, with D possibly TRBD1 on 6 matching bases. The V gene's germline CDR1 is WSHSY and CDR2 SAAADI. This CDR3 is built from 14 residues. Trimming left V 5 bases short and J 5 bases short, with 15 bases between. The CDR3 here is CASSLTGVMETQYF. The CDR3 DNA follows: TGCGCCAGCAGTTTGACAGGAGTAATGGAGACCCAGTACTTC.

This rearrangement joins TRBV27 to TRBJ1-3; no clear D gene. Trimming took off 0 bases at V and 2 bases at J, with 5 bases between the two ends. CDR1 MNHEY and CDR2 SMNVEV come from the germline V gene (reference sequence). The CDR3 has 14 amino acids. The CDR3 region is CASSLSSTGNTIYF. In DNA form, the CDR3 reads TGTGCCAGCAGTTTATCGTCAACTGGAAACACCATATATTTT.

The chain is built from TRBV30 and TRBJ1-1; D remains ambiguous. The CDR3 extends over 12 amino acids. CDR1 and CDR2 (germline): GTSNPN, SVGIG (reference sequence). Trimming took off 2 bases at V and 6 bases at J, with 10 bases between the two ends. CDR3 DNA sequence: TGTGCCTGGAGTCTAGGAACGGCTGAAGCTTTCTTT. Protein sequence: CAWSLGTAEAFF.

The genes are TRBV7-9 and TRBJ2-1, with 8 bases aligning to TRBD2. The CDR3 sequence is 14 residues long. In germline, CDR1 is SEHNR, CDR2 FQNEAQ (reference sequence). Losses at the gene ends were 3 bases for V and 8 bases for J; bases not matched to a gene: 6. The CDR3 bases are TGTGCCAGCAGCTTTGGTTACGGGGGGGATGAGCAGTTCTTC. Amino acids: CASSFGYGGDEQFF.

The gene calls are TRBV7-2 and TRBJ2-7; the match to TRBD2 covers 11 bases. The CDR3 has 15 amino acids. CDR1 and CDR2 (germline): SGHTA, FQGNSA. The junction had 3 bases not matched to a gene; V was cut back by 2 bases and J by 3 bases. The CDR3 DNA is TGTGCCAGCAGCTTAACTAGCGGGAGCTTCTACGAGCAGTACTTC. The encoded protein is CASSLTSGSFYEQYF.

V gene TRBV7-9 combines with J gene TRBJ2-1; weak D call: TRBD1 (6 bases). Between the trimmed V and J ends, which lost 2 bases and 8 bases, there was a span of 25 bases. This CDR3 contains 18 residues. CDR1 is SEHNR and CDR2 is FQNEAQ in the germline V gene (reference sequence). CDR3 in DNA: TGTGCCAGCAGCTTAAATCGGCTGGGACACGGGGTGGGACATGAGCAGTTCTTC. Encoded protein: CASSLNRLGHGVGHEQFF. Based on the CDR3 plus reference TRBV7-9 and TRBJ2-1, the full variable domain is DTGVSQNPRHKITKRGQNVTFRCDPISEHNRLYWYRQTLGQGPEFLTYFQNEAQLEKSRLLSDRFSAERPKGSFSTLEIQRTEQGDSAMYLCASSLNRLGHGVGHEQFFGPGTRLTVL.

A note on this clone: Other DNA variants within this sample encode the same CDR3. The CDR3 spells CSAKQGTEAFF. In DNA, the CDR3 is TGCAGCGCCAAACAGGGGACTGAAGCTTTCTTT. The chain uses TRBV29-1 and TRBJ1-1, with 7 nucleotides matching TRBD1. Trimming at V came to 7 bases and at J to 5 bases, leaving 4 bases not matched to a gene. The V gene's germline CDR1 is SQVTM and CDR2 ANQGSEA. This CDR3 spans 11 amino acids.

The gene calls are TRBV29-1 and TRBJ2-1; D is unresolved. Germline V gives CDR1 SQVTM, CDR2 ANQGSEA. The CDR3 covers 13 residues. V lost 6 bases, J lost 1 base, and 10 bases lay in between. The CDR3 loop is CSVRALSYNEQFF. The CDR3, as DNA: TGCAGCGTGCGCGCCTTATCCTACAATGAGCAGTTCTTC.

The V and J genes are TRBV5-4 and TRBJ1-4; no reliable D call. V was shortened by 2 bases and J by 8 bases, with 10 bases between the two germline ends. The CDR3 consists of 13 residues. CDR1 is SGHNT and CDR2 is YYREEE in the germline V gene (reference sequence). The CDR3 DNA reads TGTGCCAGCAGCTTTAGAGCGGGCGAAAAACTGTTTTTT. It translates to CASSFRAGEKLFF.

V usage is TRBV10-3 and J usage is TRBJ2-3; D possibly uses TRBD1 or TRBD2 (5 bases each). Germline CDR1 and CDR2: ENHRY and SYGVKD. V lost 6 bases and J lost 2, with 12 bases in between. The CDR3 runs 14 residues. The DNA of the CDR3 is TGTGCCATCAGAAGGGACGGAAACACAGATACGCAGTATTTT. It specifies CAIRRDGNTDTQYF.

The chain recombines TRBV7-6 with TRBJ1-2; unclear D gene. The ends were cut back, 5 bases at V and 0 bases at J, with 7 bases in the middle. The CDR3 length is 13 residues. Germline lookup yields CDR1 SGHVS and CDR2 FNYEAQ. CDR3 coding DNA: TGTGCCAGCAGCCCGACGGCTAACTATGGCTACACCTTC. This encodes CASSPTANYGYTF.

J is TRBJ2-5 and V is TRBV4-1, with D perhaps matching TRBD2 (5 bases). Germline V gene lookup returns CDR1 MGHRA and CDR2 YSYEKL. The CDR3 spans 15 residues. Trimming took 1 base from V and 2 from J, leaving 11 bases between them. CDR3 nucleotide sequence: TGCGCCAGCAGCCAAGCGGGATATAGGCAAGAGACCCAGTACTTC. Protein: CASSQAGYRQETQYF.

This sequence joins TRBV7-9 and TRBJ1-1; a possible D gene is TRBD1 (6 bases). V lost 0 bases to trimming and J lost 5 bases, with 13 bases between them. Germline loops: CDR1 SEHNR, CDR2 FQNEAQ (reference sequence). The CDR3 sequence is 15 residues long. CDR3: CASSLASGAKTEAFF. In DNA form, the CDR3 reads TGTGCCAGCAGCTTAGCCTCGGGGGCAAAGACTGAAGCTTTCTTT. Variable domain in full (rest from reference TRBV7-9 and TRBJ1-1): DTGVSQNPRHKITKRGQNVTFRCDPISEHNRLYWYRQTLGQGPEFLTYFQNEAQLEKSRLLSDRFSAERPKGSFSTLEIQRTEQGDSAMYLCASSLASGAKTEAFFGQGTRLTVV.

The chain is built from TRBV29-1 and TRBJ2-1; D is possibly TRBD2 (5 bases). Germline loops: CDR1 SQVTM, CDR2 ANQGSEA. This CDR3 is 13 amino acids long. V lost 0 bases and J 4 bases, leaving 7 bases between the germline ends. For the CDR3, the DNA is TGCAGCGTTGAAGACCGGACTTACAATGAGCAGTTCTTC. Translating gives CSVEDRTYNEQFF.

This clone was counted a single time. Other nucleotide sequences in the sample specify the same CDR3. The chain couples TRBV5-6 to TRBJ2-1; unclear D gene. Germline CDR1 is SGHDT and CDR2 is YYEEEE. CDR3 length: 12 amino acids. With 4 bases removed from V and 4 bases from J, the gap between germline ends came to 6 bases. CDR3 region: CASSPGYNEQFF. CDR3 bases: TGTGCCAGCAGCCCCGGGTACAATGAGCAGTTCTTC.

This clone has a single count. This sample also contains other DNA sequences that code for the same CDR3. V gene TRBV9 combines with J gene TRBJ2-3, with TRBD2 as a possible D gene (6 bases). Trimming left V 4 bases short and J 0 bases short, with 9 bases between. The CDR3 is 14 amino acids. Germline V CDR1 and CDR2: SGDLS, YYNGEE. CDR3 DNA: TGTGCCAGCAGCCTGAGCGGGAGCACAGATACGCAGTATTTT. It translates to CASSLSGSTDTQYF.

This clone was picked up one time. The V call is TRBV15, the J call TRBJ2-7; D is perhaps TRBD1 (5 bases). The CDR3 has 17 residues. The germline CDR1 and CDR2 sequences are LNHNV and YYDKDF (reference sequence). V was cut by 5 bases and J by 0 bases, with 20 bases left in between. The CDR3 sequence is CATSHQSPAGYSYEQYF. The CDR3 region has the DNA TGTGCCACCAGCCATCAATCCCCCGCAGGGTACTCCTACGAGCAGTACTTC.